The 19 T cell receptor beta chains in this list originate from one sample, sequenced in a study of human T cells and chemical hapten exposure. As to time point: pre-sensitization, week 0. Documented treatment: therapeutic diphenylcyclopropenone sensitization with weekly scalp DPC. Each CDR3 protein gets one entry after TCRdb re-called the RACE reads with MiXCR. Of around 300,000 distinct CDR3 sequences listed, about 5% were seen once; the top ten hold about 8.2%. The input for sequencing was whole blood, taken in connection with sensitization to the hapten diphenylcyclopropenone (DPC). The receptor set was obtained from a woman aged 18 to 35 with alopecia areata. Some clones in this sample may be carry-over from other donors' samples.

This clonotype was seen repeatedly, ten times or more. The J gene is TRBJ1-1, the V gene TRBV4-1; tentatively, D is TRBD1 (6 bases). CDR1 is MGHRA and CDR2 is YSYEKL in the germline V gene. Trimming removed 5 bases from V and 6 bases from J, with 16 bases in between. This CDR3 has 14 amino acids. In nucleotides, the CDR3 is TGCGCCAGCAGCTCTACAGGGAAATTGCCTGAAGCTTTCTTT. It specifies CASSSTGKLPEAFF.

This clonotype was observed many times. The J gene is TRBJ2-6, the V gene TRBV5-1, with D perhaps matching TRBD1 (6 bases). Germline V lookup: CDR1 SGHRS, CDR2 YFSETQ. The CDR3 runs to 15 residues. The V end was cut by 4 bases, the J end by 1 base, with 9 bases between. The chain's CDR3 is CASSPGASGANVLTF. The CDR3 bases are TGCGCCAGCAGCCCAGGGGCTTCTGGGGCCAACGTCCTGACTTTC. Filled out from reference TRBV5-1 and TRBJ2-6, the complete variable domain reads KAGVTQTPRYLIKTRGQQVTLSCSPISGHRSVSWYQQTPGQGLQFLFEYFSETQRNKGNFPGRFSGRQFSNSRSEMNVSTLELGDSALYLCASSPGASGANVLTFGAGSRLTVL.

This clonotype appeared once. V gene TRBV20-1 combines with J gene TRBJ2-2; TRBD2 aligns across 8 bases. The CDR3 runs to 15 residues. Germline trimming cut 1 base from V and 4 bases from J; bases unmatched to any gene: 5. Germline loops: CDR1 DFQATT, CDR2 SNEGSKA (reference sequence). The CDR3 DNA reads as TGCAGTGCTAGAGCGGGGGGGCTGACCACCGGGGAGCTGTTTTTT. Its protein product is CSARAGGLTTGELFF.

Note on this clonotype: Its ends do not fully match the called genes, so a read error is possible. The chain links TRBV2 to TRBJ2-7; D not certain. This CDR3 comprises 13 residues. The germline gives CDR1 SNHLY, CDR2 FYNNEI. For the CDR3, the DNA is TGTGCCGGCAGTGTGTCACGAGTCTACGAGCAGTACTTC. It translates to CAGSVSRVYEQYF.

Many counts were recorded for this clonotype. CDR3 sequence reads: CSAKRGTGYTF. The CDR3 bases are TGCAGTGCTAAGAGAGGCACCGGCTACACCTTC. The gene calls are TRBV20-1 and TRBJ1-2; D gene unclear. V was cut by 4 bases and J by 8 bases, with 11 bases left in between. The CDR3 is 11 residues long. Germline-derived CDR1 and CDR2 are DFQATT and SNEGSKA (reference sequence).

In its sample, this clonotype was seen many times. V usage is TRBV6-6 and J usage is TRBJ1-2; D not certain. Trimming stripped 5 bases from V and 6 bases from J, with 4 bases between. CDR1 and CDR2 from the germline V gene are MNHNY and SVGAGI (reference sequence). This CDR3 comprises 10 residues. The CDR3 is CASSENGYTF. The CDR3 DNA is TGTGCCAGCAGTGAGAATGGCTACACCTTC.

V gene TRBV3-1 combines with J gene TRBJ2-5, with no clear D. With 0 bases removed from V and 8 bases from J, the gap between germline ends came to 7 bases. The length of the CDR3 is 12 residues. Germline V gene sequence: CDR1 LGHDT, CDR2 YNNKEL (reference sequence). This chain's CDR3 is CASSQEIRTQYF. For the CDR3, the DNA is TGTGCCAGCAGCCAAGAAATCCGAACCCAGTACTTC.

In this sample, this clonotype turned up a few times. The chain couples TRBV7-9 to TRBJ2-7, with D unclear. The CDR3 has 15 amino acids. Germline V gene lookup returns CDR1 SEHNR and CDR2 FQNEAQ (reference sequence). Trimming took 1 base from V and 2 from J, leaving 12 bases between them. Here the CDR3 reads CASSLESSQTYEQYF. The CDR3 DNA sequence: TGTGCCAGCAGCTTAGAGAGCAGCCAGACCTACGAGCAGTACTTC.

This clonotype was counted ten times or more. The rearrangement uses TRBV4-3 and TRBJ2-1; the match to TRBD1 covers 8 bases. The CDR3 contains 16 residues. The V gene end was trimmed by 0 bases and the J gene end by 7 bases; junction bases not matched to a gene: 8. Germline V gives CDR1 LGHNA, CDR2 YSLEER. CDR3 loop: CASSQEQGVGGNEQFF. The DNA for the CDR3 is TGCGCCAGCAGCCAAGAACAGGGGGTTGGAGGAAATGAGCAGTTCTTC.

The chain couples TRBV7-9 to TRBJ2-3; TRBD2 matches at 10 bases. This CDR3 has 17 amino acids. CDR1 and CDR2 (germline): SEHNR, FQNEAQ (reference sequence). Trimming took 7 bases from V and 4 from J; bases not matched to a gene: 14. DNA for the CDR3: TGTGCCAGCAACGAAGAACAGGGACTAGCGTGGTCAGATACGCAGTATTTT. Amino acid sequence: CASNEEQGLAWSDTQYF.

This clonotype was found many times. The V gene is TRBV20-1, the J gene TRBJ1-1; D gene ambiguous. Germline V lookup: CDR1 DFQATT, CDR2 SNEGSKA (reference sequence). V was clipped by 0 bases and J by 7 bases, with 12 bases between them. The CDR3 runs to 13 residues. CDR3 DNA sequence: TGCAGTGCTAGAGAGCGGGCAGAGCTTGAAGCTTTCTTT. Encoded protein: CSARERAELEAFF.

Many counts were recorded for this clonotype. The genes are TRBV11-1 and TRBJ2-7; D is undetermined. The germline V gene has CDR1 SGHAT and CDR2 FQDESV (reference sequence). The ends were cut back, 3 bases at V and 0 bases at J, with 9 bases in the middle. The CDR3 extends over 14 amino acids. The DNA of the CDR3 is TGTGCCAGCAGCTTCAGCGAGAGCTCCTACGAGCAGTACTTC. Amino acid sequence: CASSFSESSYEQYF.

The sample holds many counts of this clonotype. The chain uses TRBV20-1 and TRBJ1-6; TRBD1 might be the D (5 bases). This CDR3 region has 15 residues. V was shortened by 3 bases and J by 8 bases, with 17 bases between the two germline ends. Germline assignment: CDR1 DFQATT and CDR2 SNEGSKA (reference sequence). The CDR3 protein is CSASLGQGFYSPLHF. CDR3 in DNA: TGCAGTGCTAGTTTAGGGCAGGGATTCTATTCACCCCTCCACTTT.

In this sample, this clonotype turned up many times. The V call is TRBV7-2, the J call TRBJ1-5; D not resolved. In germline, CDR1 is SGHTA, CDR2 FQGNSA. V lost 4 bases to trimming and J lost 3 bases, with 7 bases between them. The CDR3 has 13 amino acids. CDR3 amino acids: CASSSTLNQPQHF. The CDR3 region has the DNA TGTGCCAGCAGCTCCACCCTCAATCAGCCCCAGCATTTT.

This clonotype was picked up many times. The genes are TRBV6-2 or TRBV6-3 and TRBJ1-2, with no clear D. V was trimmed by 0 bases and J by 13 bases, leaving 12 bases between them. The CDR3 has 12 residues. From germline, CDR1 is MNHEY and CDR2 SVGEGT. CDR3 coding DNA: TGTGCCAGCAGTTACTCAACGGGGATTCGCACCTTC. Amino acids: CASSYSTGIRTF.

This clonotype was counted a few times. The CDR3 bases are TGTGCCAGCAGCCCCAGGGCAGGGGGCCACACAGATACGCAGTATTTT. Its protein is CASSPRAGGHTDTQYF. The rearrangement joins TRBV6-6 to TRBJ2-3, with 8 bases fitting TRBD1. The V segment lost 6 bases and the J segment 2 bases; nucleotides outside the gene matches: 10. The CDR3 sequence is 16 residues long. Per germline, CDR1 MNHNY and CDR2 SVGAGI (reference sequence).

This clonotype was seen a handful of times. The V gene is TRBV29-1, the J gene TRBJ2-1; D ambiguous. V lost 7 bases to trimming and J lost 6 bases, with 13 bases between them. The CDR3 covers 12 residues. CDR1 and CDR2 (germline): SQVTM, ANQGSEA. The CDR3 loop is CSAEFLSNEQFF. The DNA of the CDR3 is TGCAGCGCCGAGTTTTTGTCCAATGAGCAGTTCTTC.

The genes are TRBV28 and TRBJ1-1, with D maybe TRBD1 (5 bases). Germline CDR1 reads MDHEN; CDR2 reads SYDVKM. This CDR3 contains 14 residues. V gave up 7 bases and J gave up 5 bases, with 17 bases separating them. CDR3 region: CASTLSGRGTEAFF. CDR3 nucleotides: TGTGCCAGCACCCTCAGCGGTCGGGGGACTGAAGCTTTCTTT.

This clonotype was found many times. The CDR3 DNA reads TGCGCCAGCAGCCAGGTTCTTACCGTCAGGCAGGGGAGCACTGAAGCTTTCTTT. As protein: CASSQVLTVRQGSTEAFF. The V gene is TRBV4-3, the J gene TRBJ1-1, with a possible D match to TRBD1 (6 bases). CDR1 and CDR2 (germline): LGHNA, YSLEER. V shed 3 bases and J shed 4 bases, with 24 bases lying between them. CDR3 length: 18 residues.